These 23 T cell receptor beta chains originate from one sample sequenced in a study of blood T cell repertoires in COVID-19. TCRdb's copy holds only in-frame clones and misses some; the assay was immunoSEQ multiplex PCR. The sample carries some 78,000 clones, around 90% recorded once. Sequenced material: peripheral blood. The receptors originated from an elderly woman with active or convalescent COVID-19.

The V call is TRBV7-6, the J call TRBJ2-3; D is possibly TRBD1 (6 bases). The germline V gene has CDR1 SGHVS and CDR2 FNYEAQ. Trimming took off 5 bases at V and 4 bases at J, with 16 bases between the two ends. CDR3 size: 15 residues. The CDR3 nucleotides read TGTGCCAGCAGCATCGGGACAACCGCCGCAGATACGCAGTATTTT. Translation: CASSIGTTAADTQYF. Full variable domain (remainder filled in from reference TRBV7-6 and TRBJ2-3): GAGVSQSPRYKVTKRGQDVALRCDPISGHVSLYWYRQALGQGPEFLTYFNYEAQQDKSGLPNDRFSAERPEGSISTLTIQRTEQRDSAMYRCASSIGTTAADTQYFGPGTRLTVL.

This chain joins TRBV4-3 and TRBJ1-4, with D perhaps matching TRBD1 (6 bases). Germline values: CDR1 LGHNA, CDR2 YSLEER. Trimming stripped 1 base from V and 4 bases from J, with 13 bases between. The CDR3 is 16 amino acids. CDR3: CASSQGRTVLNEKLFF. The CDR3 DNA reads TGCGCCAGCAGCCAAGGCCGGACAGTTCTTAATGAAAAACTGTTTTTT.

The chain couples TRBV3-1 (or the pseudogene TRBV3-2) to TRBJ2-6; D gene uncertain. CDR1 is LGHDT, CDR2 YNNKEL, per germline (reference sequence). V was pared by 4 bases and J by 0 bases, with 7 bases between. This CDR3 has 15 residues. CDR3 protein: CASSPPRSGANVLTF. The CDR3 nucleotides are TGTGCCAGCAGCCCACCGCGCTCTGGGGCCAACGTCCTGACTTTC.

The gene calls are TRBV6-5 and TRBJ1-2, with unresolved D. The CDR3 consists of 14 residues. Looked up from germline, CDR1 is MNHEY and CDR2 is SVGAGI. V shed 6 bases and J shed 2 bases, with 13 bases lying between them. CDR3 region: CASSASFLNYGYTF. The CDR3 DNA reads as TGTGCCAGCAGCGCTAGCTTTCTCAACTATGGCTACACCTTC.

This clone came up once. J is TRBJ2-3 and V is TRBV28; the match to TRBD1 covers 10 bases. Germline loops: CDR1 MDHEN, CDR2 SYDVKM. V shed 8 bases and J 1 base; nucleotides not matched to a gene: 3. The CDR3 runs 14 residues. CDR3 sequence (DNA): TGTGCCAGCGCTGACAGGGGGCGCACAGATACGCAGTATTTT. Translating it yields CASADRGRTDTQYF. Together with reference TRBV28 and TRBJ2-3, the CDR3 gives the full variable domain: DVKVTQSSRYLVKRTGEKVFLECVQDMDHENMFWYRQDPGLGLRLIYFSYDVKMKEKGDIPEGYSVSREKKERFSLILESASTNQTSMYLCASADRGRTDTQYFGPGTRLTVL.

The genes are TRBV28 and TRBJ1-1; unclear D gene. Trimming removed 6 bases at V and 4 bases at J, with 18 bases between. There are 15 residues in the CDR3. CDR1 and CDR2 (germline): MDHEN, SYDVKM. CDR3 loop: CASRPGSRAGTEAFF. CDR3 sequence (DNA): TGTGCCAGCAGACCCGGGAGCCGCGCTGGCACTGAAGCTTTCTTT.

The chain couples TRBV7-9 to TRBJ2-7; 9 bases are a match to TRBD1. The CDR3 sequence is 15 residues long. Trimming at V came to 3 bases and at J to 5 bases, leaving 8 bases not matched to a gene. Germline CDR1 reads SEHNR; CDR2 reads FQNEAQ (reference sequence). The CDR3 sequence is CASSFNRGRSNEQYF. The CDR3 bases are TGTGCCAGCAGCTTTAACAGGGGGCGCAGCAACGAGCAGTACTTC. Filled out from reference TRBV7-9 and TRBJ2-7, the complete variable domain reads DTGVSQNPRHKITKRGQNVTFRCDPISEHNRLYWYRQTLGQGPEFLTYFQNEAQLEKSRLLSDRFSAERPKGSFSTLEIQRTEQGDSAMYLCASSFNRGRSNEQYFGPGTRLTVT.

This clone was picked up one time. This CDR3 reads CASSPGLWIAGTDTQYF. The DNA of the CDR3 is TGCGCCAGCAGCCCGGGACTCTGGATTGCTGGCACAGATACGCAGTATTTT. The chain links TRBV5-1 to TRBJ2-3, with D tentatively TRBD2 (6 bases). The CDR3 sequence is 17 residues long. Germline lookup yields CDR1 SGHRS and CDR2 YFSETQ. Trimming took off 4 bases at V and 1 base at J, with 19 bases between the two ends.

The chain has TRBV6-5 and TRBJ1-1; a possible D gene is TRBD1 (6 bases). The length of the CDR3 is 14 residues. V dropped 5 bases and J dropped 0 bases, with 10 bases sitting between them. Germline V gene lookup returns CDR1 MNHEY and CDR2 SVGAGI. The CDR3 bases are TGTGCCAGCAGTCCCGACAGGATGAACACTGAAGCTTTCTTT. Translating it yields CASSPDRMNTEAFF.

The chain has TRBV7-3 and TRBJ2-2; D perhaps matches TRBD2 (6 bases). This CDR3 is 13 amino acids long. CDR1 and CDR2 (germline): SGHTA, FQGTGA. V lost 5 bases, J lost 6 bases, and 10 bases lay in between. Here the CDR3 DNA reads TGTGCCAGCAGCCCTAGCGAATCCGGGGAGCTGTTTTTT. Translating gives CASSPSESGELFF.

The rearrangement links TRBV6-5 to TRBJ2-6; D unresolved. The ends were cut back, 10 bases at V and 0 bases at J, with 10 bases in the middle. In germline, CDR1 is MNHEY, CDR2 SVGAGI. The CDR3 sequence is 14 residues long. The CDR3 spells CATQVGSGANVLTF. CDR3 DNA: TGTGCCACCCAGGTGGGCTCTGGGGCCAACGTCCTGACTTTC.

J is TRBJ2-4 and V is TRBV12-3 or TRBV12-4; weak D call: TRBD2 (7 bases). Trimming took off 10 bases at V and 5 bases at J, with 15 bases between the two ends. The CDR3 runs 13 residues. CDR3 sequence: CATTGGAQNIQYF. CDR3 DNA: TGTGCCACCACTGGGGGGGCCCAAAACATTCAGTACTTC.

The chain links TRBV5-4 to TRBJ2-7; D possibly corresponds to TRBD2 (6 bases). The CDR3 has 13 amino acids. Germline values: CDR1 SGHNT, CDR2 YYREEE (reference sequence). Trimming pared 7 bases from V and 5 bases from J, leaving 16 bases between. The CDR3 loop reads CASHPRGGHEQYF. The CDR3 DNA sequence: TGTGCCAGCCACCCTCGGGGAGGCCACGAGCAGTACTTC.

J is TRBJ2-1 and V is TRBV4-1, with TRBD2 matching over 10 bases. The CDR3 totals 14 residues. Unmatched junction bases numbered 4, after V lost 4 bases and J lost 7 bases. Germline V gene sequence: CDR1 MGHRA, CDR2 YSYEKL. The chain's CDR3 is CASSLTSGRNEQFF. DNA of the CDR3: TGCGCCAGCAGCCTGACTAGCGGGCGGAATGAGCAGTTCTTC.

This chain uses TRBV7-9 with TRBJ1-6; a weak D match, TRBD1 (6 bases). Germline V gene sequence: CDR1 SEHNR, CDR2 FQNEAQ (reference sequence). This CDR3 contains 16 residues. V lost 6 bases to trimming and J lost 6 bases, with 18 bases between them. The CDR3 spells CASSSTGSSPNSPLHF. CDR3 in DNA: TGTGCCAGCAGTTCAACAGGGAGTTCGCCTAATTCACCCCTCCACTTT. Complete variable domain (other parts from reference TRBV7-9 and TRBJ1-6): DTGVSQNPRHKITKRGQNVTFRCDPISEHNRLYWYRQTLGQGPEFLTYFQNEAQLEKSRLLSDRFSAERPKGSFSTLEIQRTEQGDSAMYLCASSSTGSSPNSPLHFGNGTRLTVT.

For the CDR3, the DNA is TGTGCCATCAGTGATGTACAGGGTACGTCTGGAAACACCATATATTTT. Translating it yields CAISDVQGTSGNTIYF. The chain recombines TRBV10-3 with TRBJ1-3; perhaps TRBD1 as D (6 bases). The V gene lost 3 bases and the J gene lost 1 base, with 13 bases spanning the gap. CDR1 is ENHRY and CDR2 is SYGVKD in the germline V gene. CDR3 length: 16 amino acids.

V usage is TRBV20-1 and J usage is TRBJ2-5, with 9 bases that match TRBD1. CDR1 and CDR2 (germline): DFQATT, SNEGSKA (reference sequence). The CDR3 consists of 15 residues. V lost 3 bases, J lost 5 bases, and 10 bases stayed unmatched. CDR3 sequence: CSASNVQGARETQYF. CDR3 coding DNA: TGCAGTGCTAGTAATGTACAGGGGGCTAGGGAGACCCAGTACTTC.

This clone appeared once. The rearrangement uses TRBV9 and TRBJ1-1; TRBD1 matches at 7 bases. This CDR3 is 15 amino acids long. Per germline, CDR1 SGDLS and CDR2 YYNGEE. The ends lost 3 bases at V and 0 bases at J; junction bases unmatched: 5. DNA of the CDR3: TGTGCCAGCAGCGGAACGACAGGGCTGAACACTGAAGCTTTCTTT. It translates to CASSGTTGLNTEAFF.

This clone was detected once. The rearrangement links TRBV5-1 to TRBJ2-7; 10 bases match TRBD2. The CDR3 has 15 amino acids. With 4 bases clipped from V and 3 bases from J, the junction kept 7 bases outside the gene matches. Germline CDR1 SGHRS, CDR2 YFSETQ. The CDR3 nucleotides are TGCGCCAGCAGCCACACTAGCGGGACTAGCTACGAGCAGTACTTC. Translated: CASSHTSGTSYEQYF.

This clone appeared once. This chain joins TRBV5-1 and TRBJ2-2, with TRBD2 matching over 9 bases. This CDR3 spans 17 amino acids. Unmatched junction bases numbered 4, after V lost 1 base and J lost 0 bases. Germline values: CDR1 SGHRS, CDR2 YFSETQ. The CDR3 is CASSLRVAGANTGELFF. The CDR3 nucleotides read TGCGCCAGCAGCTTGCGGGTAGCGGGGGCGAACACCGGGGAGCTGTTTTTT.

The chain couples TRBV15 to TRBJ2-2; no clear D gene. Trimming took 3 bases from V and 0 from J, leaving 14 bases between them. The CDR3 totals 17 residues. Germline V lookup: CDR1 LNHNV, CDR2 YYDKDF (reference sequence). CDR3: CATSRGPVQTNTGELFF. The CDR3, as DNA: TGTGCCACCAGCAGGGGCCCAGTGCAGACGAACACCGGGGAGCTGTTTTTT.

The chain carries TRBV7-6 and TRBJ1-1; 8 nucleotides match TRBD1. The CDR3 consists of 15 residues. Per germline, CDR1 SGHVS and CDR2 FNYEAQ. With 5 bases clipped from V and 1 base from J, the junction kept 6 bases outside the gene matches. The CDR3 loop is CASSGQTGENTEAFF. The DNA of the CDR3 is TGTGCCAGCAGCGGGCAGACAGGGGAGAACACTGAAGCTTTCTTT.

This clone has a single count. The chain carries TRBV3-1 (or the pseudogene TRBV3-2) and TRBJ1-4; D is possibly TRBD1 (6 bases). This CDR3 contains 15 residues. V was shortened by 5 bases and J by 0 bases, with 10 bases between the two germline ends. CDR1 and CDR2 from the germline V gene are LGHDT and YNNKEL (reference sequence). The CDR3 bases are TGTGCCAGCAGCTCGGGACACGCAACTAATGAAAAACTGTTTTTT. It codes for CASSSGHATNEKLFF.